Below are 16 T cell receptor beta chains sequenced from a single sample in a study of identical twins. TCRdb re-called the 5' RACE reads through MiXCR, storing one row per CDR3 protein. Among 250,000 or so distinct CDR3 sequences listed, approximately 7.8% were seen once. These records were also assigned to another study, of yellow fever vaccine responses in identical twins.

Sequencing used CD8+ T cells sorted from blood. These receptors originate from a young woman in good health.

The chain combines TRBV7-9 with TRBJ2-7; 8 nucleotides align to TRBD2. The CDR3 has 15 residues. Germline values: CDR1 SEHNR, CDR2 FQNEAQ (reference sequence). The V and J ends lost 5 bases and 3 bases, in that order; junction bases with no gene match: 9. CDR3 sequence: CASSPTSGGVYEQYF. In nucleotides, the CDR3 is TGTGCCAGCAGCCCCACGAGCGGGGGCGTCTACGAGCAGTACTTC. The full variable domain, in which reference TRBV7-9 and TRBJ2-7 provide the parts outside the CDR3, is DTGVSQNPRHKITKRGQNVTFRCDPISEHNRLYWYRQTLGQGPEFLTYFQNEAQLEKSRLLSDRFSAERPKGSFSTLEIQRTEQGDSAMYLCASSPTSGGVYEQYFGPGTRLTVT.

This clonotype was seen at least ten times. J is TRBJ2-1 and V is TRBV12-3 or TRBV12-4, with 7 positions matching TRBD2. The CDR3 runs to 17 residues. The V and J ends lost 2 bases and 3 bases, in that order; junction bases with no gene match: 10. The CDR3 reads CASSLREGAGYYNEQFF. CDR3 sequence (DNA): TGTGCCAGCAGTTTAAGGGAGGGAGCGGGTTACTACAATGAGCAGTTCTTC.

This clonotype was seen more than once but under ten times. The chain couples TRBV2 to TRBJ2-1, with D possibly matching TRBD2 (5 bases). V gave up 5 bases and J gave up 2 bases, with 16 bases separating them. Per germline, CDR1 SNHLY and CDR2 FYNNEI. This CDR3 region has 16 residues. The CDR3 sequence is CASSFDGMQPYNEQFF. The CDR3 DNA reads TGTGCCAGCAGTTTCGACGGGATGCAGCCCTACAATGAGCAGTTCTTC.

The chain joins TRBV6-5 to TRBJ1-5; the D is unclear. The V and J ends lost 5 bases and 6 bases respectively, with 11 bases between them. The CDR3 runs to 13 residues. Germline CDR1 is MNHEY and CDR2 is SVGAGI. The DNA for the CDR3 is TGTGCCAGCAGTACTACGGGTAGTCAGCCCCAGCATTTT. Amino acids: CASSTTGSQPQHF.

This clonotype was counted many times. The CDR3 region has the DNA TGCAGCGTTAAAAAAGGGGTCTATGGCTACACCTTC. It translates to CSVKKGVYGYTF. This chain links TRBV29-1 with TRBJ1-2; maybe TRBD1 (5 bases). The CDR3 is 12 residues long. With 5 bases removed from V and 4 bases from J, the gap between germline ends came to 11 bases. CDR1 and CDR2 (germline): SQVTM, ANQGSEA.

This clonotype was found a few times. In DNA form, the CDR3 reads TGCAGTGCCATACGGCCGGGACAGGGACCATACTCTGGAAACACCATATATTTT. Residues: CSAIRPGQGPYSGNTIYF. The rearrangement uses TRBV20-1 and TRBJ1-3; 9 nucleotides line up with TRBD1. Germline V gene lookup returns CDR1 DFQATT and CDR2 SNEGSKA (reference sequence). The length of the CDR3 is 18 residues. Unmatched junction bases numbered 15, after V lost 6 bases and J lost 0 bases.

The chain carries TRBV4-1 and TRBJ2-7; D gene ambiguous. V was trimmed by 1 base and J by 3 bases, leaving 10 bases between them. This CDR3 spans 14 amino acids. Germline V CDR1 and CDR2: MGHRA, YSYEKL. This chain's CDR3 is CASSQAVANYEQYF. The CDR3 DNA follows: TGCGCCAGCAGCCAAGCGGTGGCAAACTACGAGCAGTACTTC.

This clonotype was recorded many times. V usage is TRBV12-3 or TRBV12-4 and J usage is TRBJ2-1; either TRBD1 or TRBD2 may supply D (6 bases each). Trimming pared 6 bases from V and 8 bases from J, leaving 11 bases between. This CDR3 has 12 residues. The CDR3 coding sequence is TGTGCCAGCAGCTGGGGGGCAGATGAGCAGTTCTTC. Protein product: CASSWGADEQFF.

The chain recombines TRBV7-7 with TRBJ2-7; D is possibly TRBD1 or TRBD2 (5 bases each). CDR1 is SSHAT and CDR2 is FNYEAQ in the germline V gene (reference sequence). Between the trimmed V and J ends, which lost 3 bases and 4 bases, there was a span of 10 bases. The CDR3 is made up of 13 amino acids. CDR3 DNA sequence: TGTGCCAGCAGCTTGGGGGAATCGTACGAGCAGTACTTC. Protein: CASSLGESYEQYF.

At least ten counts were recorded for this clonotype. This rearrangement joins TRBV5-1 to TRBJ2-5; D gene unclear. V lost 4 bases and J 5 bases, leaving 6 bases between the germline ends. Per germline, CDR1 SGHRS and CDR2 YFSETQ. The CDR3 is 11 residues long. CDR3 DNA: TGCGCCAGCAGCGCACGGGAGACCCAGTACTTC. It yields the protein CASSARETQYF.

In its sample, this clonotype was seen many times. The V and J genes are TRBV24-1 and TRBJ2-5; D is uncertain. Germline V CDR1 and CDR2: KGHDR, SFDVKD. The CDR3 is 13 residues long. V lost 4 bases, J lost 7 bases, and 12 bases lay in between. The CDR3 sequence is CATSEATARTQYF. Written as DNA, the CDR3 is TGTGCCACCAGTGAGGCCACGGCGAGGACCCAGTACTTC.

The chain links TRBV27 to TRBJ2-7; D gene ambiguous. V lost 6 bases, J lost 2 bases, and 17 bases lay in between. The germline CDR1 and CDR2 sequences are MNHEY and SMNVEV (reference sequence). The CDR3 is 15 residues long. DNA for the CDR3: TGTGCCAGCAGCCTCGGGCCAACAGCGACCTACGAGCAGTACTTC. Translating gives CASSLGPTATYEQYF.

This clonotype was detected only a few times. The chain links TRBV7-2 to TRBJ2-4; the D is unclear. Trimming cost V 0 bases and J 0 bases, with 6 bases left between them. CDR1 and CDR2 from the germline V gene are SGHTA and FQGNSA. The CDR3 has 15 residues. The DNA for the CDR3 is TGTGCCAGCAGCTTAGCTGTCATAGCCAAAAACATTCAGTACTTC. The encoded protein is CASSLAVIAKNIQYF.

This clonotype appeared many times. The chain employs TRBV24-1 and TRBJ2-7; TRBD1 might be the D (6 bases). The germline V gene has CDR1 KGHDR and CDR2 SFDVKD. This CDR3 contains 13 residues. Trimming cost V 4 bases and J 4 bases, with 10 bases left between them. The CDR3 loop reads CATSDGQRYEQYF. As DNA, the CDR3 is TGTGCCACCAGTGACGGACAGAGATACGAGCAGTACTTC.

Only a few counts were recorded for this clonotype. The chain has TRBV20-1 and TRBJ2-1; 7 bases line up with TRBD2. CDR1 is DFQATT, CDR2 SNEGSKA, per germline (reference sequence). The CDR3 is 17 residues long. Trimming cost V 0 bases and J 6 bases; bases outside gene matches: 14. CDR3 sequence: CSARDRGERGLINEQFF. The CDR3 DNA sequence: TGCAGTGCTAGAGATCGAGGGGAGCGGGGACTGATCAATGAGCAGTTCTTC.

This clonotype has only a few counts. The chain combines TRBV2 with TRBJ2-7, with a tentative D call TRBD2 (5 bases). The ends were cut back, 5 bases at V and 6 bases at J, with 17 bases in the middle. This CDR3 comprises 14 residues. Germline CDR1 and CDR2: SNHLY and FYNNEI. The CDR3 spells CASSHNLGESEQYF. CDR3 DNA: TGTGCCAGCAGTCACAACTTGGGAGAGTCCGAGCAGTACTTC.